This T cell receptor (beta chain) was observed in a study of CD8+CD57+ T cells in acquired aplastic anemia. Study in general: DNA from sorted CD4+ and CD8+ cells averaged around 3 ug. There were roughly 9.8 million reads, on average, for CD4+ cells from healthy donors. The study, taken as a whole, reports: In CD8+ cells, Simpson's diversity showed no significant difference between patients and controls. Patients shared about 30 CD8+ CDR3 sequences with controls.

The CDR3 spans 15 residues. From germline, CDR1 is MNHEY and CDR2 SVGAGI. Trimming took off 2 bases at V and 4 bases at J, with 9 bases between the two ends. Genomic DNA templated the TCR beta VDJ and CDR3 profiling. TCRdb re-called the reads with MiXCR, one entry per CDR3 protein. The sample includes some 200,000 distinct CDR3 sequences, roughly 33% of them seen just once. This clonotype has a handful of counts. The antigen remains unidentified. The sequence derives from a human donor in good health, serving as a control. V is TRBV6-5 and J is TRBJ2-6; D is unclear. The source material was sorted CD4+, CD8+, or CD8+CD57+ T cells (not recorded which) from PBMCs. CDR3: CASSYRLIGANVLTF. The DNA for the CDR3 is TGTGCCAGCAGTTACCGTCTCATCGGGGCCAACGTCCTGACTTTC.